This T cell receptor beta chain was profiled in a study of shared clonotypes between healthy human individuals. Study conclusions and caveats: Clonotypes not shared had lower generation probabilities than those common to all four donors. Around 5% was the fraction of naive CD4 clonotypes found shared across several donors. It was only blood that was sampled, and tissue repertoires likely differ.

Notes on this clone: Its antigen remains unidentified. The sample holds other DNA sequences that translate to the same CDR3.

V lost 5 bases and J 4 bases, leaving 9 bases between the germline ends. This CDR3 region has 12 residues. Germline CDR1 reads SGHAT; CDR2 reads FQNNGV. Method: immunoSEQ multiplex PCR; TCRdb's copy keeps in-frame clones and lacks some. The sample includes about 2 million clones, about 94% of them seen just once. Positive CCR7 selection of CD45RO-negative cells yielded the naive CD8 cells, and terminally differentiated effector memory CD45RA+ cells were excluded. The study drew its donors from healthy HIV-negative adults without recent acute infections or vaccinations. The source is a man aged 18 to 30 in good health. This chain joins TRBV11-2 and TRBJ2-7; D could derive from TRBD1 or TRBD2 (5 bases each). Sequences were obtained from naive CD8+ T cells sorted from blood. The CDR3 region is CASSLGVYEQYF. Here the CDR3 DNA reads TGTGCCAGCAGCCTGGGGGTATACGAGCAGTACTTC.